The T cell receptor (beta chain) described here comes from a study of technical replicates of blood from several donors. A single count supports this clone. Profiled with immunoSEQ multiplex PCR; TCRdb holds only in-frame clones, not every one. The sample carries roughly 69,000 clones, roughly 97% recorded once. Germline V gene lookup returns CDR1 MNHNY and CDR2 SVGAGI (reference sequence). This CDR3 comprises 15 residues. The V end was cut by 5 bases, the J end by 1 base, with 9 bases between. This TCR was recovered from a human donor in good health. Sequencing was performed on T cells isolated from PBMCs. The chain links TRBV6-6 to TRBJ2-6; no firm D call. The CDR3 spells CASSPDKSGANVLTF. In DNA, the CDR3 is TGTGCCAGCAGTCCCGACAAATCTGGGGCCAACGTCCTGACTTTC.